A selection of T cell receptor beta chains follows, all from one sample in a study of glioma-infiltrating T cells. TCRdb reanalysed the multiplex PCR reads using MiXCR and keeps one entry per CDR3 protein. The sample carries more than 100,000 distinct CDR3 sequences, about 30% recorded once. The sequenced sample consisted of glioma tissue, nonneoplastic brain tissue, or PBMCs (not recorded which). These receptor sequences come from a human donor with low-grade glioma or glioblastoma, undergoing nonglioma brain surgery, or in good health (not recorded which). CDR3s include the opening cysteine and the closing phenylalanine or tryptophan. The D gene is left open where the match is weak. A clone size is listed for some rows: how often the clone was seen (once, few, many), or a class if it is expanded.

clone_size,j_call,d_call,v_call,cdr3_nt,cdr3_aa
many,TRBJ2-7,.,TRBV15,TGTGCCACCAGCAGAACAGGGTTTGGGCAGTACTTC,CATSRTGFGQYF
many,TRBJ2-5,.,TRBV18,TGTGCCAGCTCCCCGAGGGAAGAGACCCAGTACTTC,CASSPREETQYF
once,TRBJ2-7,TRBD2,TRBV7-2,TGTGCCAGCAGCCGGGTGGGGGGGACGGGATCCTACGAGCAGTACTTC,CASSRVGGTGSYEQYF
.,TRBJ2-5,TRBD2,TRBV7-9,TGTGCCAGCAGCTCGGCGACTAGCTTCCAAGAGACCCAGTACTTC,CASSSATSFQETQYF
many,TRBJ1-1,.,TRBV5-4,TGTGCCAGCAGCGTGCGACGGACGGACACTGAAGCTTTCTTT,CASSVRRTDTEAFF
few,TRBJ1-2,.,TRBV11-1,TGTGCCAGCAGTAACAGGGTTGGCTATGGCTACACCTTC,CASSNRVGYGYTF
many,TRBJ1-1,.,TRBV20-1,TGCAGTGCTAGAGATCAAGATTTGAGGAACACTGAAGCTTTCTTT,CSARDQDLRNTEAFF
few,TRBJ1-5,.,TRBV7-2,TGTGCCAGCAGCTCAGGACCTGATCAGCCCCAGCATTTT,CASSSGPDQPQHF
once,TRBJ1-2,TRBD1,TRBV4-2,TGTGCCAGCGGCCAAACAGGGGACTTTTCTAACTATGGCTACACCTTC,CASGQTGDFSNYGYTF
.,TRBJ1-2,TRBD1,TRBV29-1,TGCAGCGTTGTGGCCTCTACCGGGACAGTCTATGGCTACACCTTC,CSVVASTGTVYGYTF
few,TRBJ1-3,.,TRBV12-3/TRBV12-4,TGTGCCAGCAGTCACAGAAACACCATATATTTT,CASSHRNTIYF
.,TRBJ1-2,.,TRBV4-2,TGTGCCAGGGGCCAAGGCAGGAACTATGGCTACACCTTC,CARGQGRNYGYTF
many,TRBJ1-3,TRBD1,TRBV20-1,TGCAGTGCCGCACGAAGGGGGCGACCTGGAAGAAACACCATATATTTT,CSAARRGRPGRNTIYF
many,TRBJ2-7,.,TRBV6-1,TGTGCCAGCAGTCATGAGCACGAGCAGTACTTC,CASSHEHEQYF
few,TRBJ2-5,.,TRBV4-3,TGCGCCAGCAGCCAAGTATTCCCACTAGCTCCCCCTCAAGAGACCCAGTACTTC,CASSQVFPLAPPQETQYF
.,TRBJ2-5,TRBD2,TRBV7-7,TGTGCTAGCAGCTTATCTTTAGCGGGGTGCCAAGAGACCCAGTACTTC,CASSLSLAGCQETQYF
many,TRBJ1-2,.,TRBV28,TGTGCCAGCAGCCATACTTATGGCTACACCTTC,CASSHTYGYTF
many,TRBJ2-1,.,TRBV15,TGTGCCACCAGCAGAGATACGGGGCCCTACAATGAGCAGTTCTTC,CATSRDTGPYNEQFF
many,TRBJ2-3,.,TRBV6-1,TGTGCCAGCTCGGACAACACAGATACGCAGTATTTT,CASSDNTDTQYF
.,TRBJ1-5,TRBD1,TRBV18,TGTGCCAGCTCACGAGTTGGACAGGGAGGACAGCCCCAGCATTTT,CASSRVGQGGQPQHF
many,TRBJ1-2,TRBD1,TRBV28,TGTGCCAGCAGTGTACCAGGGGGAAGTAGGGGCTACACCTTC,CASSVPGGSRGYTF
.,TRBJ1-2,.,TRBV18,TGTGCCAGCTCACCTGCCGAGAAAGATGGCTACACCTTC,CASSPAEKDGYTF
.,TRBJ2-1,.,TRBV4-2,TGTGCCAGCACCGACGGGGGGCCCTACAATGAGCAGTTCTTC,CASTDGGPYNEQFF
few,TRBJ2-3,.,TRBV3-1,TGTGCCAGCAGCCAAACGACGGGACTCCCCTTGATGGATACGCAGTATTTT,CASSQTTGLPLMDTQYF
few,TRBJ2-7,TRBD1,TRBV29-1,TGCAGCGTCACTGGACAGGATAGTTACGAGCAGTACTTC,CSVTGQDSYEQYF
few,TRBJ2-6,TRBD1,TRBV5-4,TGTGCCAGCAGCTTGGGGACAGGGATCTCTGGGGCCAACGTCCTGACTTTC,CASSLGTGISGANVLTF
few,TRBJ2-3,.,TRBV19,TGTGCCAGTAGTACCCCCTTTACAGATACGCAGTATTTT,CASSTPFTDTQYF
once,TRBJ2-1,TRBD1,TRBV29-1,TGCAGCGAGATTAGAAGGGGGCCTTACAATGAGCAGTTCTTC,CSEIRRGPYNEQFF
.,TRBJ2-3,TRBD2,TRBV4-1,TGCGCCAGCAGCCAAGATGCAGCGGGGGGGCCTGATACGCAGTATTTT,CASSQDAAGGPDTQYF
.,TRBJ1-6,TRBD1,TRBV20-1,TGCAGTGCAACCAGACAGGGGGCAAATTCACCCCTCAACTTT,CSATRQGANSPLNF
.,TRBJ1-1,.,TRBV11-1,TGTGCCAGCAGACATGGGCGGGCAGGATCCTTGAACACTGAAGCTTTCTTT,CASRHGRAGSLNTEAFF
many,TRBJ2-2,.,TRBV12-3/TRBV12-4,TGTGCCAGCAGTTTTAGGACCGGGGAGCTGTTTTTT,CASSFRTGELFF
many,TRBJ1-2,.,TRBV28,TGTGCCAGCAAACCGGAGGGCCACGTGGAGGGCTACACCTTC,CASKPEGHVEGYTF
few,TRBJ2-1,TRBD2,TRBV6-1,TGTGCCAGCAGTCTAGCGGGGGGGCAATACAATGAGCAGTTCTTC,CASSLAGGQYNEQFF
.,TRBJ2-7,.,TRBV7-2,TGTGCCAGCAGCTCCCAACACTCCAGGGGTACGCGCGAGCAGTACTTC,CASSSQHSRGTREQYF
few,TRBJ2-1,.,TRBV12-3/TRBV12-4,TGTGCCAGCAGTGTCGCGGGGCCCTACAATGAGCAGTTCTTC,CASSVAGPYNEQFF
few,TRBJ1-1,.,TRBV29-1,TGCAGCGTTAGGGACACTGAAGCTTTCTTT,CSVRDTEAFF
few,TRBJ2-7,.,TRBV7-2,TGTGCCAGCAGCTTTTCCACTACCACCGAGCAGTACTTC,CASSFSTTTEQYF
few,TRBJ2-2,.,TRBV3-1,TGTGCCAGCAGCCATGATCAGAACACCGGGGAGCTGTTTTTT,CASSHDQNTGELFF
many,TRBJ2-3,TRBD2,TRBV3-1,TGTGCCAGCAGCCCTTTAGCGGGGGGAGGCACAGATACGCAGTATTTT,CASSPLAGGGTDTQYF
.,TRBJ2-1,.,TRBV6-9,TGTGCCAGCAGTTACCCGCTAAACAATGAGAAGTTCTTC,CASSYPLNNEKFF